This T cell receptor (beta chain) originates from a study of blood T cell repertoires in COVID-19. This clone was counted many times. Sequencing used immunoSEQ multiplex PCR; TCRdb keeps in-frame clones, though not all of them. The sample has 450,000 to 500,000 clones, 87% seen once. This CDR3 is built from 13 residues. Germline values: CDR1 MNHEY, CDR2 SMNVEV (reference sequence). V was pared by 7 bases and J by 3 bases, with 10 bases between. Cohorts were determined from participant-reported clinical history. Resolution of symptoms, clearance, or two negative PCRs was present in recovered Cohort 3 donors.

This rearrangement joins TRBV27 to TRBJ1-5, with no clear D. What was sequenced was PBMCs or T cells enriched from blood (not recorded which). This receptor was taken from a woman between 18 and 29 years old who had recovered from COVID-19. Here the CDR3 DNA reads TGTGCCAGCACCTCGTCCCCCAATCAGCCCCAGCATTTT. Translated, it gives CASTSSPNQPQHF.